This note documents a single T cell receptor (beta chain) sequence. MiXCR was run by TCRdb on the RT-PCR reads, yielding one entry per CDR3 protein. The data contain about 960,000 distinct CDR3 sequences, about a sixth of them singletons. The CDR3 is 15 amino acids. Trimming removed 0 bases at V and 2 bases at J, with 11 bases between. In germline, CDR1 is MGHRA, CDR2 YSYEKL. This sample was included in a study of patients and donors after allogeneic stem cell transplantation. The chain combines TRBV4-1 with TRBJ2-7, with D possibly TRBD2 on 5 matching bases. The source material was blood, either unsorted or a sorted T cell fraction (not recorded which). The receptor comes from a human donor who was either an allogeneic HSCT recipient or a stem cell or donor lymphocyte infusion donor (not recorded which). It is not recorded whose cells these are; they may come from a transplant donor. CDR3 nucleotides: TGCGCCAGCAGCCAAGACAGCGGACCTACCTACGAGCAGTACTTC. Protein sequence: CASSQDSGPTYEQYF.